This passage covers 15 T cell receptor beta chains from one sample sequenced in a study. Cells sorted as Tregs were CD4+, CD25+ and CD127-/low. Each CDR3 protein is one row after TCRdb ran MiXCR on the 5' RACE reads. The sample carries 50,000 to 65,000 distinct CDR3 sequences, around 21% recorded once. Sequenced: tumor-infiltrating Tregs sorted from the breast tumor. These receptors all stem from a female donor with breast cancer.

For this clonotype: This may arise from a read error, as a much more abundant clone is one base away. The CDR3 is CASRSRTTDTQYF. The DNA of the CDR3 is TGTGCCAGCAGGTCCAGGACCACAGATACGCAGTATTTT. The gene calls are TRBV12-3 or TRBV12-4 and TRBJ2-3; no clear D. The V gene lost 6 bases and the J gene lost 2 bases, with 9 bases spanning the gap. The length of the CDR3 is 13 residues.

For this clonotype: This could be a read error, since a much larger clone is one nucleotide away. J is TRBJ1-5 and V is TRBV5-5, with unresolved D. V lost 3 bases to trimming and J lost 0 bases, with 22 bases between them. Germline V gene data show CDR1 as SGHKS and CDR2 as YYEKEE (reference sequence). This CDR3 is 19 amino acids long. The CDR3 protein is CASSWGGGFISHSNQPQHF. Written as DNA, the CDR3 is TGTGCCAGCAGCTGGGGTGGAGGGTTCATAAGCCATAGCAATCAGCCCCAGCATTTT.

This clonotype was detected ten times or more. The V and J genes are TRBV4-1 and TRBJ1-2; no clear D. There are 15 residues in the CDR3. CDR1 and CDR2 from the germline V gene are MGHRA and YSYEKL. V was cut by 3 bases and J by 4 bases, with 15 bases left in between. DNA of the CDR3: TGCGCCAGCAGCCACCCATCTGGGCAGTTCTATGGCTACACCTTC. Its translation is CASSHPSGQFYGYTF.

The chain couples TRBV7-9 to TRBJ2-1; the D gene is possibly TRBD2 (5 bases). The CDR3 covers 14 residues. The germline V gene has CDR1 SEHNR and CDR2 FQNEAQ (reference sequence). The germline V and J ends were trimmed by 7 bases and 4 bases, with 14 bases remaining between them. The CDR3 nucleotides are TGTGCCAGCACTAGAGGACTCGCTTACAATGAGCAGTTCTTC. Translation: CASTRGLAYNEQFF. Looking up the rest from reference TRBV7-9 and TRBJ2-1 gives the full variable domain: DTGVSQNPRHKITKRGQNVTFRCDPISEHNRLYWYRQTLGQGPEFLTYFQNEAQLEKSRLLSDRFSAERPKGSFSTLEIQRTEQGDSAMYLCASTRGLAYNEQFFGPGTRLTVL.

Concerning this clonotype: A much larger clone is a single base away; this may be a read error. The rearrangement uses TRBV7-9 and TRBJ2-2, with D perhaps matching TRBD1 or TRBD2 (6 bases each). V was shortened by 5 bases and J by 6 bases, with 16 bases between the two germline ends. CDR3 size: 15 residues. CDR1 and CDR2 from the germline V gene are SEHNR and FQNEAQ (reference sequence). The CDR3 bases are TGTGCCAGCAGCCTCGGCAGGGGACTGGCCGGGGAGCTGTTTTTT. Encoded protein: CASSLGRGLAGELFF.

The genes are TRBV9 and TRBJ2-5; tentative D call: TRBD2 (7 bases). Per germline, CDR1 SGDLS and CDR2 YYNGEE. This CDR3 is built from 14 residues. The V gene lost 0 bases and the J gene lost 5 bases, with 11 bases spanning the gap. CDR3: CASSVAEGGETQYF. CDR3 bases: TGTGCCAGCAGCGTAGCAGAGGGGGGGGAGACCCAGTACTTC.

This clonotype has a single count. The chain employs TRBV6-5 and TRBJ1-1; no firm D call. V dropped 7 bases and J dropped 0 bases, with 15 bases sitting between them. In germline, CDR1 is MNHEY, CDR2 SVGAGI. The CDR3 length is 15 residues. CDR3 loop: CASTNGWGMNTEAFF. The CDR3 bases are TGTGCCAGCACCAACGGCTGGGGAATGAACACTGAAGCTTTCTTT.

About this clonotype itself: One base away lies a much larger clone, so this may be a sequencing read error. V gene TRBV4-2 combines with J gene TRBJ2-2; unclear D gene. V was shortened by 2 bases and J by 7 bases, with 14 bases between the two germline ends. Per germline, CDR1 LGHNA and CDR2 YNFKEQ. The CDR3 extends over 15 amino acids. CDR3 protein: CASSQPRTRGGELFF. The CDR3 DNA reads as TGTGCCAGCAGCCAACCCAGGACCCGAGGCGGGGAGCTGTTTTTT.

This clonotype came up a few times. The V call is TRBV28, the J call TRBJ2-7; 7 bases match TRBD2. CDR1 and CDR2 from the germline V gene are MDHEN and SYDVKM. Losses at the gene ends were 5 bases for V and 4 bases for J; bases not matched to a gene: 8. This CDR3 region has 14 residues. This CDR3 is CASSPPLASYEQYF. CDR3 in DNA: TGTGCCAGCAGTCCCCCACTAGCGTCATACGAGCAGTACTTC.

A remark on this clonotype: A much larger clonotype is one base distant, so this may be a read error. This CDR3 reads CATSRGDIQEIQYF. The CDR3 DNA sequence: TGTGCCACCAGCAGAGGGGACATACAAGAGATCCAGTACTTC. This chain links TRBV15 with TRBJ2-5, with a tentative D call TRBD1 (6 bases). In germline, CDR1 is LNHNV, CDR2 YYDKDF (reference sequence). The CDR3 has 14 amino acids.

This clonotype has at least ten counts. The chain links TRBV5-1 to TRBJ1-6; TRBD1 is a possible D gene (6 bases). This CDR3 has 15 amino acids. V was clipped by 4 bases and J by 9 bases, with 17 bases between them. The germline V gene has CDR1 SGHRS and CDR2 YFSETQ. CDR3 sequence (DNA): TGCGCCAGCAGCACCATGGACAGTTCGGCTTCACCCCTCCACTTT. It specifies CASSTMDSSASPLHF.

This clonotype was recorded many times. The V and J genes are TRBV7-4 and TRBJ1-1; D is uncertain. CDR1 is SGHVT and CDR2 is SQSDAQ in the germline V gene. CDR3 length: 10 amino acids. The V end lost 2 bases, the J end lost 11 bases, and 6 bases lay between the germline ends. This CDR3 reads CASSLSGAFF. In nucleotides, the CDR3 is TGTGCCAGCAGCTTAAGCGGGGCTTTCTTT.

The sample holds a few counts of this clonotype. The CDR3 nucleotides read TGTGCCAGCAGCTTTGTGCGGGAGACCGGGGAGCTGTTTTTT. Amino acid sequence: CASSFVRETGELFF. This chain uses TRBV7-8 with TRBJ2-2; 7 bases map to TRBD2. CDR1 is SGHVS, CDR2 FQNEAQ, per germline. This CDR3 is built from 14 residues. V was pared by 3 bases and J by 5 bases, with 3 bases of the junction left unmatched.

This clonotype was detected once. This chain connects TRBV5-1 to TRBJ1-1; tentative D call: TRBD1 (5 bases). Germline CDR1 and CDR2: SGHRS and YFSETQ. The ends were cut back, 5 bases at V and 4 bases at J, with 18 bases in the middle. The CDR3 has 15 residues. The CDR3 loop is CASRLGEAGSTEAFF. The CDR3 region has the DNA TGCGCCAGCAGACTGGGGGAGGCAGGGAGCACTGAAGCTTTCTTT. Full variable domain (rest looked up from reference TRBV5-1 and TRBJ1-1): KAGVTQTPRYLIKTRGQQVTLSCSPISGHRSVSWYQQTPGQGLQFLFEYFSETQRNKGNFPGRFSGRQFSNSRSEMNVSTLELGDSALYLCASRLGEAGSTEAFFGQGTRLTVV.

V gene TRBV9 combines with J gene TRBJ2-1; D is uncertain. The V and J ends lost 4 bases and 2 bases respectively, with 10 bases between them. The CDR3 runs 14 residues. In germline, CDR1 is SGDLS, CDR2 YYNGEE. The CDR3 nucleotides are TGTGCCAGCAGCTCAAGGACGGCCTACAATGAGCAGTTCTTC. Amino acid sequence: CASSSRTAYNEQFF.